This T cell receptor (beta chain) comes out of a study of technical replicates of blood from several donors. The J segment lost 0 bases and the V segment lost 5 bases, leaving 2 bases of the junction unmatched. Germline loops: CDR1 MDHEN, CDR2 SYDVKM. This CDR3 contains 14 residues. Assay used: immunoSEQ multiplex PCR; TCRdb lists only in-frame clones, some missing. The table has 100,000 or so clones, 96% seen once. Material: T cells isolated from PBMCs. The sequence derives from a human donor in good health. The J gene is TRBJ2-7, the V gene TRBV28; 9 bases match TRBD2. The CDR3 is CASSHSGSSYEQYF. The CDR3 DNA reads TGTGCCAGCAGTCATAGCGGGAGCTCCTACGAGCAGTACTTC. Based on the CDR3 plus reference TRBV28 and TRBJ2-7, the full variable domain is DVKVTQSSRYLVKRTGEKVFLECVQDMDHENMFWYRQDPGLGLRLIYFSYDVKMKEKGDIPEGYSVSREKKERFSLILESASTNQTSMYLCASSHSGSSYEQYFGPGTRLTVT.